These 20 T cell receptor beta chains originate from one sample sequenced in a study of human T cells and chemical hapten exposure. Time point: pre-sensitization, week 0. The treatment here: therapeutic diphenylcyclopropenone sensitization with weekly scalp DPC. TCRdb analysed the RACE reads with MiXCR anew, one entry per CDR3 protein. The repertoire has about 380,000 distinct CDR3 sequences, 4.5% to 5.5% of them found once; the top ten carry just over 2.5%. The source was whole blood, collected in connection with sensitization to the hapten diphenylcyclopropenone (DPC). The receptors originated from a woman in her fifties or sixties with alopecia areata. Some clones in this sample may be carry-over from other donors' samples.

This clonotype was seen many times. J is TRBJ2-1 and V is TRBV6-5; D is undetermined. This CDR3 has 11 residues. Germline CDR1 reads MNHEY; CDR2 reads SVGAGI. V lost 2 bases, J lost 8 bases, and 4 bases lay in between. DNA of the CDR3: TGTGCCAGCAGTTACGGCGATGAGCAGTTCTTC. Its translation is CASSYGDEQFF.

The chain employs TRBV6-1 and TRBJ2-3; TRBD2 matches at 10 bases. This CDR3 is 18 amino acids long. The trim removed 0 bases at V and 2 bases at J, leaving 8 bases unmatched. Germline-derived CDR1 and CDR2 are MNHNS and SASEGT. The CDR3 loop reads CASSEARPSGGHTDTQYF. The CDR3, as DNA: TGTGCCAGCAGTGAAGCTAGACCTAGCGGGGGCCACACAGATACGCAGTATTTT.

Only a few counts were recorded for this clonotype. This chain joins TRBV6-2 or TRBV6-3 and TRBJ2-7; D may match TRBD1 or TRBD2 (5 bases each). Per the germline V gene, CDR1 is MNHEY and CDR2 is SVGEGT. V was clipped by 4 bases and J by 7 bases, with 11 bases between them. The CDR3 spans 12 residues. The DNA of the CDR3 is TGTGCCAGCAGTTCCCAGGGAGTGGAGCAGTACTTC. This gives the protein CASSSQGVEQYF.

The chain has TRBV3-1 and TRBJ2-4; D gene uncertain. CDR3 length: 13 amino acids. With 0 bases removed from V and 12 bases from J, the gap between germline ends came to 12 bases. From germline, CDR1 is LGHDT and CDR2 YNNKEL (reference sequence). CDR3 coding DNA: TGTGCCAGCAGCCAAGAAGGGCTTAAAAGTCAGTACTTC. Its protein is CASSQEGLKSQYF. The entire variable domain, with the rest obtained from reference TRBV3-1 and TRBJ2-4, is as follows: DTAVSQTPKYLVTQMGNDKSIKCEQNLGHDTMYWYKQDSKKFLKIMFSYNNKELIINETVPNRFSPKSPDKAHLNLHINSLELGDSAVYFCASSQEGLKSQYFGAGTRLSVL.

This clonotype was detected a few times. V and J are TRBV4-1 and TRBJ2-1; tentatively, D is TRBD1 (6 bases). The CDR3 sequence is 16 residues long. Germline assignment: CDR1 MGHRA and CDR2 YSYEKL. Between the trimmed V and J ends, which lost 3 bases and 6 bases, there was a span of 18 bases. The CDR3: CASSQLQGPNINEQFF. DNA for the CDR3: TGCGCCAGCAGCCAGTTGCAGGGGCCAAACATCAATGAGCAGTTCTTC.

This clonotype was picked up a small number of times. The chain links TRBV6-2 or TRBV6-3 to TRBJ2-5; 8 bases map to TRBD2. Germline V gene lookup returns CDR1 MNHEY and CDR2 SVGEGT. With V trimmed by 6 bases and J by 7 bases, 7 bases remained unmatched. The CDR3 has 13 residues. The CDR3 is CASRSNAGGTQYF. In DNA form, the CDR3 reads TGTGCCAGCAGATCCAATGCGGGAGGGACCCAGTACTTC.

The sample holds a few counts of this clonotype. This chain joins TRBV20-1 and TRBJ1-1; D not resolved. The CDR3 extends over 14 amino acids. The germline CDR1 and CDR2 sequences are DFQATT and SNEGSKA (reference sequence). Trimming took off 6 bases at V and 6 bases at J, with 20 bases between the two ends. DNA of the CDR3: TGCAGTGCCGTTTTATCAGGTAACTTCGCTGAAGCTTTCTTT. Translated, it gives CSAVLSGNFAEAFF.

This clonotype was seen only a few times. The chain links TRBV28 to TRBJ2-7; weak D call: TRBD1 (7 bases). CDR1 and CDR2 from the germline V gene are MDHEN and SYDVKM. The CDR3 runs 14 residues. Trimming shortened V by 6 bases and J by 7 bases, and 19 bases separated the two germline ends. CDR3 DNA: TGTGCCAGCAGCTCACAGGGGTTCGGGGGAGAGCAGTACTTC. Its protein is CASSSQGFGGEQYF.

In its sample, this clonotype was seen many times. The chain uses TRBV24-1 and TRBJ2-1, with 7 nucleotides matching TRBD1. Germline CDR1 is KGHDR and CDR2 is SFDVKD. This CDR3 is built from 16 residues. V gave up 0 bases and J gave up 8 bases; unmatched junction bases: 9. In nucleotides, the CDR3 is TGTGCCACCAGTGATTTGCAATCCAGGGGGAGCGATGAGCAGTTCTTC. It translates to CATSDLQSRGSDEQFF.

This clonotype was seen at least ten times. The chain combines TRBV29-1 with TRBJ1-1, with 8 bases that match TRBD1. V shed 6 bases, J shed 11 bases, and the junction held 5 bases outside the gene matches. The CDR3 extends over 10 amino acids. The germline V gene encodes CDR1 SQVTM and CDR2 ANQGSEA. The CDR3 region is CSVVDREAFF. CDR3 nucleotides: TGCAGCGTCGTGGACAGGGAGGCTTTCTTT.

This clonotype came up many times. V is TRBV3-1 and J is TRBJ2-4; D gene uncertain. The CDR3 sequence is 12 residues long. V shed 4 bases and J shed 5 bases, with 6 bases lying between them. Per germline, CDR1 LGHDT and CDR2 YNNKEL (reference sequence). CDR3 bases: TGTGCCAGCAGCCGTAGACAAAACATTCAGTACTTC. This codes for CASSRRQNIQYF.

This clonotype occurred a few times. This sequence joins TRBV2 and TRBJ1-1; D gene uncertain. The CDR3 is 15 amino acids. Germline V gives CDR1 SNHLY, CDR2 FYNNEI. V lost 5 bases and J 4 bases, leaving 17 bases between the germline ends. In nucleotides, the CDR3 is TGTGCCAGCAGTTCGTACGGTGGAGAGAGCACTGAAGCTTTCTTT. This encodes CASSSYGGESTEAFF.

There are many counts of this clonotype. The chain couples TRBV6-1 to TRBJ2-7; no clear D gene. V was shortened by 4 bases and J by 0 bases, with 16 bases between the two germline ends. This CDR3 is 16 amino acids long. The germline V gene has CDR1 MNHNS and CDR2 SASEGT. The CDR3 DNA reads TGTGCCAGCAGTGCCTCCTCGGGCCCCATCTCCTACGAGCAGTACTTC. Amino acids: CASSASSGPISYEQYF.

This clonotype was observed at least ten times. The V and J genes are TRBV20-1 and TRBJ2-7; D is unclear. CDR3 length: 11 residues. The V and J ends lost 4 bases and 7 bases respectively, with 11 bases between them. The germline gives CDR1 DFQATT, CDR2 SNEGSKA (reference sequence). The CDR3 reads CSATIIREQYF. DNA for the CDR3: TGCAGTGCTACGATCATCCGAGAGCAGTACTTC.

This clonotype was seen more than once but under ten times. The chain's CDR3 is CSVGQGATNEQFF. The CDR3, as DNA: TGCAGCGTTGGGCAGGGGGCAACCAATGAGCAGTTCTTC. The chain uses TRBV29-1 and TRBJ2-1; 8 positions agree with TRBD1. The CDR3 is made up of 13 amino acids. Germline CDR1 and CDR2: SQVTM and ANQGSEA. The V gene end was trimmed by 4 bases and the J gene end by 6 bases; junction bases not matched to a gene: 5.

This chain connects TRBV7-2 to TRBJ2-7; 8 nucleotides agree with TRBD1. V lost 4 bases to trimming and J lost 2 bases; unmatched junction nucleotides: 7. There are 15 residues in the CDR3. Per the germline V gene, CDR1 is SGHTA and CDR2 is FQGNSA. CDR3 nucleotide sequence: TGTGCCAGCAGCTCTCGACAGGGGATTCCCTACGAGCAGTACTTC. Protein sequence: CASSSRQGIPYEQYF.

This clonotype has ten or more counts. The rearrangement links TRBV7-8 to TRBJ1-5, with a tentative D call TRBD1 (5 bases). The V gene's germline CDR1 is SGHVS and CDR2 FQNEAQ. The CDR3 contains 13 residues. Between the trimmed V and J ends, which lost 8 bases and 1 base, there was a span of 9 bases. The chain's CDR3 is CASGGGSNQPQHF. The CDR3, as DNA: TGTGCCAGCGGTGGGGGGAGCAATCAGCCCCAGCATTTT.

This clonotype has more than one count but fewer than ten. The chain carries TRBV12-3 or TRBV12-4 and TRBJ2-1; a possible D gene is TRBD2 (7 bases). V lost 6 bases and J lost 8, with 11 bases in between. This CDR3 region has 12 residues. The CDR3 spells CASSWGGHEQFF. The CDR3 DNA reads TGTGCCAGCAGCTGGGGGGGCCATGAGCAGTTCTTC.

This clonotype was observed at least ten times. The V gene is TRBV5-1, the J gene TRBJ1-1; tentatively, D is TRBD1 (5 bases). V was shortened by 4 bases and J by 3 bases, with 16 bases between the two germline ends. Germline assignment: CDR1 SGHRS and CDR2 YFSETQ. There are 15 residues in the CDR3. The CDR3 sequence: CASSPGGLGDTEAFF. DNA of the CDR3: TGCGCCAGCAGCCCCGGGGGTCTTGGAGACACTGAAGCTTTCTTT.

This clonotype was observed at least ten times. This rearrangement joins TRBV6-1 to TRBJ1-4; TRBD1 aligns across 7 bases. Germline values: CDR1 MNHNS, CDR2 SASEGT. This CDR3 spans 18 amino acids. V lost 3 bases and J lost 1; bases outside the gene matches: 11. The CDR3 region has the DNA TGTGCCAGCAGTGATCCGGGACAGATCTTCAAAACTAATGAAAAACTGTTTTTT. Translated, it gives CASSDPGQIFKTNEKLFF.